This section outlines one T cell receptor beta chain sequence together with its context. The sample is drawn from a study of T-cell reconstitution after alpha-beta-depleted transplantation in children. Preparation of the TCRbeta library was carried out with unique molecular identifiers. In TCRdb, the PCR reads were re-called with MiXCR into one record per CDR3 protein. The data contain around 600,000 distinct CDR3 sequences, 10% to 13% of them singletons. The CDR3 loop spans 11 amino acids. Trimming pared 4 bases from V and 6 bases from J, leaving 9 bases between. CDR1 and CDR2 from the germline V gene are SQVTM and ANQGSEA.

The sequencing used PBMCs from the stem cell graft donor, collected from the stem cell graft. The chain is built from TRBV29-1 and TRBJ1-1; D ambiguous. This sequence originates from a human donor who donated a stem cell graft to a child with acute myeloid leukemia. CDR3 DNA sequence: TGCAGCGTTGTAGGAGGCTCTGAAGCTTTCTTT. The encoded protein is CSVVGGSEAFF.